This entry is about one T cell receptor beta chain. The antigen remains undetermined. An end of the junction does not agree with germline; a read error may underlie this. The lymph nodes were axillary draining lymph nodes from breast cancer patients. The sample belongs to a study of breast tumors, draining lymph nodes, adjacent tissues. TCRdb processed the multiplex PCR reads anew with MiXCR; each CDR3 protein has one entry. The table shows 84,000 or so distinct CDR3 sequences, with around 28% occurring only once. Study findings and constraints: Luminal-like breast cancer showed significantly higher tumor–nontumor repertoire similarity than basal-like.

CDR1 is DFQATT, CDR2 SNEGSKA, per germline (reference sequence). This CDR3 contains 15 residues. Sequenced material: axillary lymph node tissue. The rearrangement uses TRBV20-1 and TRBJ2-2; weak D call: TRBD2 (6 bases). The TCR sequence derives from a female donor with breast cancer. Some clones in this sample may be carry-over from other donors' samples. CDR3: CSARDAAGATGELFF. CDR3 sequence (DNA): TGCAGTGCTAGAGACGCAGCGGGTGCGACCGGGGAGCTGTTCTTT.